This entry concerns a single T cell receptor beta chain. Its antigen is undetermined. This specimen belongs to a study of cytomegalovirus exposure and HLA in healthy donors. PCR used 60 Vbeta primers and 13 Jbeta primers. Here immunoSEQ multiplex PCR was the method, and the copy in TCRdb shows in-frame clones only, minus some. The profile shows some 200,000 clones, roughly 80% of them singletons. General study findings and limits: A later analysis showed TCR association rates differing by HLA locus, peaking at DRB1 and lowest at HLA-C.

This receptor was identified in a middle-aged man in good health and CMV-seropositive. The sequencing input was PBMCs.

The CDR3 here is CASSSTRTGGIVTDTQYF. The CDR3 bases are TGTGCCAGCAGCTCAACCAGGACAGGGGGCATAGTAACGGATACGCAGTATTTT. The chain combines TRBV7-9 with TRBJ2-3; 11 positions match TRBD1. This CDR3 has 18 amino acids. Losses at the gene ends were 4 bases for V and 6 bases for J; bases not matched to a gene: 15. Per germline, CDR1 SEHNR and CDR2 FQNEAQ (reference sequence).